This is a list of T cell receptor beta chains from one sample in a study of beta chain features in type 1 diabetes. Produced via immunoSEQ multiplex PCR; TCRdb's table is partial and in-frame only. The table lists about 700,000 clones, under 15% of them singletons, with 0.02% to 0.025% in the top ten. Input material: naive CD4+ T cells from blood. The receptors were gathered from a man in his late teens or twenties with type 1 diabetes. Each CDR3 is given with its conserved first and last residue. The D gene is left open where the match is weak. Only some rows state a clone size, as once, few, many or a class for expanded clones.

DNA: TGTGCCAGCAGTTGGAGTTTATCGGGGAACTATGGCTACACCTTC
CDR3: CASSWSLSGNYGYTF
J: TRBJ1-2
size: -
D: -
V: TRBV28

DNA: TGTGCCAGCAGTGAAGCGCCGGCAGGCCAAACGGGCAATCAGCCCCAGCATTTT
CDR3: CASSEAPAGQTGNQPQHF
J: TRBJ1-5
size: -
D: -
V: TRBV2

DNA: TGTGCCAGCACTCCTATCGGGGACGCTTTCTTT
CDR3: CASTPIGDAFF
J: TRBJ1-1
size: -
D: -
V: TRBV7-9

DNA: TGTGCCAGCTCACCTTGGACAGGTAGAGGGGACAATGAGCAGTTCTTC
CDR3: CASSPWTGRGDNEQFF
J: TRBJ2-1
size: -
D: TRBD1
V: TRBV18

DNA: TGCGCCAGCAGCTTGGCCGGACAGGGCCCCTCCTACGAGCAGTACTTC
CDR3: CASSLAGQGPSYEQYF
J: TRBJ2-7
size: -
D: TRBD1
V: TRBV5-1

DNA: TGCAGCGTGGGGACAGGGCAAGAGACCCAGTACTTC
CDR3: CSVGTGQETQYF
J: TRBJ2-5
size: few
D: TRBD1
V: TRBV29-1

DNA: TGTGCCAGCAGCCGGGGACAGGGGTTCTATGGCTACACCTTC
CDR3: CASSRGQGFYGYTF
J: TRBJ1-2
size: -
D: TRBD1
V: TRBV7-9

DNA: TGTGCCAGCACTCCCACCAGTTTAACTAGCACAGATACGCAGTATTTT
CDR3: CASTPTSLTSTDTQYF
J: TRBJ2-3
size: -
D: -
V: TRBV6-6

DNA: TGTGCCAGTAGTATTCGGGTCAACTCCTACAATGAGCAGTTCTTC
CDR3: CASSIRVNSYNEQFF
J: TRBJ2-1
size: -
D: -
V: TRBV19

DNA: TGTGCCAGCAGTGTCGCACAGGGACCCTATGGCTACACCTTC
CDR3: CASSVAQGPYGYTF
J: TRBJ1-2
size: few
D: -
V: TRBV6-1

DNA: TGTGCCTGGAGCCTCTTGAACACTGAAGCTTTCTTT
CDR3: CAWSLLNTEAFF
J: TRBJ1-1
size: -
D: -
V: TRBV30

DNA: TGCGCCAGCAGCCAAGGAGGGATGGTCGCTTTCTTT
CDR3: CASSQGGMVAFF
J: TRBJ1-1
size: -
D: -
V: TRBV4-1